This T cell receptor (beta chain) was sequenced in a study of T cells in Graves' hyperthyroidism and ophthalmopathy. RNA transcripts served as the template for amplifying TCR beta CDR3 regions. A set of HTBI primers served as the primers for a first-round RT-PCR of the TCR CDR3. TCRdb independently ran MiXCR on the multiplex PCR reads; one entry per CDR3 protein. The repertoire holds hundreds of thousands of distinct CDR3 sequences, with roughly 40% as singletons. CDR3 length equals 17 residues. J gave up 4 bases and V 7 bases, and 17 bases lay outside the gene matches. Germline V gene data show CDR1 as LNHNV and CDR2 as YYDKDF (reference sequence).

The sequenced material came from blood. This receptor was obtained from a man younger than 35 with Graves' hyperthyroidism. The V call is TRBV15, the J call TRBJ2-5; TRBD2 matches 8 bases. Here the CDR3 DNA reads TGTGCCACCACCCTCGCCAGCAGTGGGACTAGGAGAGAGACCCAGTACTTC. Its translation is CATTLASSGTRRETQYF.